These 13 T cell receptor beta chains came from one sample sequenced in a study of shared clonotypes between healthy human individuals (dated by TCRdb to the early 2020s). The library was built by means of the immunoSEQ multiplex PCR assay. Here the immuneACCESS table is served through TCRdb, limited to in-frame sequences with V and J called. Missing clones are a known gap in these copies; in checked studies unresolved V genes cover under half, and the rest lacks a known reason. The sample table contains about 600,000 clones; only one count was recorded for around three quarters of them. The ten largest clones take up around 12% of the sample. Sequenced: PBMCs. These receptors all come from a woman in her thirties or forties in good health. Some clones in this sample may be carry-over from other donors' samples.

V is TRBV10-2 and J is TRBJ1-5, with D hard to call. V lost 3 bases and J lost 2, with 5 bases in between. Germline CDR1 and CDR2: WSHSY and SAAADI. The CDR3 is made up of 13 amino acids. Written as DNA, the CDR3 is TGCGCCAGCAGTGATTTGGGCAATCAGCCCCAGCATTTT. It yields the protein CASSDLGNQPQHF.

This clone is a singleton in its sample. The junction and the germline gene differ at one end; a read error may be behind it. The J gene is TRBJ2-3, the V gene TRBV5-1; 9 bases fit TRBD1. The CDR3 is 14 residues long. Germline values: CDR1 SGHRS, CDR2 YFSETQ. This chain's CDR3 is CASSQGQGPDTQYF. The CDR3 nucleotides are TGCGCCAGCAGCCAGGGACAGGGCCCAGATACGCAATATTTT. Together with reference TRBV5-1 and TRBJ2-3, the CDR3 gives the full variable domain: KAGVTQTPRYLIKTRGQQVTLSCSPISGHRSVSWYQQTPGQGLQFLFEYFSETQRNKGNFPGRFSGRQFSNSRSEMNVSTLELGDSALYLCASSQGQGPDTQYFGPGTRLTVL.

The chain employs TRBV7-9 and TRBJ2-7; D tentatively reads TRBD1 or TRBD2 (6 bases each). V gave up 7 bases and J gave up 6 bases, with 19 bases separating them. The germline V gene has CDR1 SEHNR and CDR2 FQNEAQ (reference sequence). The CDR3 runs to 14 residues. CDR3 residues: CASTKPGEGGEQYF. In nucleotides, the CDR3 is TGTGCCAGCACCAAACCGGGGGAAGGGGGCGAGCAGTACTTC.

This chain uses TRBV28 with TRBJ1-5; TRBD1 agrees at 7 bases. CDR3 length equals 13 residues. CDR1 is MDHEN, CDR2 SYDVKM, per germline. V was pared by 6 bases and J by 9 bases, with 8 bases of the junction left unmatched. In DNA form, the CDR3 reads TGTGCCAGCAGAGGGACAGCTTTTCTGCCCCAGCATTTT. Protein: CASRGTAFLPQHF.

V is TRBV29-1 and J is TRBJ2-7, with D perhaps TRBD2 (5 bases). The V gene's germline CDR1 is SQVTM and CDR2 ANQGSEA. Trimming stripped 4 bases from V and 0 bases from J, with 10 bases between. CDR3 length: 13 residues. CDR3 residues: CSVVSGSSYEQYF. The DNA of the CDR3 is TGCAGCGTTGTTAGTGGGAGCTCCTACGAGCAGTACTTC.

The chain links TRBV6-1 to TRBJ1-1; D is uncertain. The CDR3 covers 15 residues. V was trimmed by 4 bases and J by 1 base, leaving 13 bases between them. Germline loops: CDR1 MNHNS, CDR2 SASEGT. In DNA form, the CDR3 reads TGTGCCAGCAGTGGCCGAGTAGTGGGGAACACTGAAGCTTTCTTT. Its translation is CASSGRVVGNTEAFF.

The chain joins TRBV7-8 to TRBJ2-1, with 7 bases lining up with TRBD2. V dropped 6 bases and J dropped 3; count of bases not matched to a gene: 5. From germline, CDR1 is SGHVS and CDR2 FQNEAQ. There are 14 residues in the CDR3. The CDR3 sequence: CASSKREGYNEQFF. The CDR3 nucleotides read TGTGCCAGCAGTAAGCGGGAAGGCTACAATGAGCAGTTCTTC.

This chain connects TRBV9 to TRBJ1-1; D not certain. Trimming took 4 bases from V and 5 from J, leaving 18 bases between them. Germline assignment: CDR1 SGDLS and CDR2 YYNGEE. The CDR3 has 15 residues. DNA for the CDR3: TGTGCCAGCAGCCCCCGAGATTCCTCGAGAACTGAAGCTTTCTTT. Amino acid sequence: CASSPRDSSRTEAFF.

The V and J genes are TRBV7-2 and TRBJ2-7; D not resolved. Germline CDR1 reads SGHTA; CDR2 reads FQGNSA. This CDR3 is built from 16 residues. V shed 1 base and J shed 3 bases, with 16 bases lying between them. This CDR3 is CASSLDRALADYEQYF. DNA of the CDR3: TGTGCCAGCAGCTTAGATCGGGCGTTGGCTGACTACGAGCAGTACTTC.

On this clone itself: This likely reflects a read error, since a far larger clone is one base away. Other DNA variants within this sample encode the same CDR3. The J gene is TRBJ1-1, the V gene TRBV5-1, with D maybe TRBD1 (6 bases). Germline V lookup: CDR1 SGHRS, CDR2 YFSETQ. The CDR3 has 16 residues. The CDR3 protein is CASGEPVRGKNTEAFF. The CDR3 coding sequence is TGCGCAAGCGGCGAACCCGTCAGGGGCAAGAACACTGAAGCTTTCTTT.

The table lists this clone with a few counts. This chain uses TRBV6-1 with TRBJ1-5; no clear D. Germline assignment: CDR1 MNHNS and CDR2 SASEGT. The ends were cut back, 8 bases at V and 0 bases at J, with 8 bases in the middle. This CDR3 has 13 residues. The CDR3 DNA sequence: TGTGCCAGCGAGGCCATTAGCAATCAGCCCCAGCATTTT. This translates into CASEAISNQPQHF.

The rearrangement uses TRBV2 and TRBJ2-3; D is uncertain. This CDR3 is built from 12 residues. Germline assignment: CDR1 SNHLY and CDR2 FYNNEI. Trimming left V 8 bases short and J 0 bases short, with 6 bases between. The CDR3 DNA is TGTGCCAGCGATCAGAGCACAGATACGCAGTATTTT. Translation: CASDQSTDTQYF.

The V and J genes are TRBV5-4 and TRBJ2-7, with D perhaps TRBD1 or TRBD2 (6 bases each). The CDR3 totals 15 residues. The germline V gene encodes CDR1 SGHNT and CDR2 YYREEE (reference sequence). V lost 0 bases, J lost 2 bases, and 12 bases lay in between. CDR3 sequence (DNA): TGTGCCAGCAGCTTGGTGAGGCGGGACACCTACGAGCAGTACTTC. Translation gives CASSLVRRDTYEQYF.